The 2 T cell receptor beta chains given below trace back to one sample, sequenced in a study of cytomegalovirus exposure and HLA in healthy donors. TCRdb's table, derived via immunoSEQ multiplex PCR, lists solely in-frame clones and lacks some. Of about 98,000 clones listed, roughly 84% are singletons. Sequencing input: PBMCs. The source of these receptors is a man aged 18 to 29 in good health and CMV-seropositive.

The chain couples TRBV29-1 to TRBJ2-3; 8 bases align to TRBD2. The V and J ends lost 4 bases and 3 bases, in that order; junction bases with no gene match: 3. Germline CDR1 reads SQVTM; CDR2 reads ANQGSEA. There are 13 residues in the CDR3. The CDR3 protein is CSVGSGSTDTQYF. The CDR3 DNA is TGCAGCGTTGGCAGCGGGAGTACAGATACGCAGTATTTT.

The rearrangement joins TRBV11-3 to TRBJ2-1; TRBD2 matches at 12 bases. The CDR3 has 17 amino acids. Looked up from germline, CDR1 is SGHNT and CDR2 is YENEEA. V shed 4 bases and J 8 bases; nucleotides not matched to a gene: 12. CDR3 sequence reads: CASSYHPTSGGAYEQFF. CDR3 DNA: TGTGCCAGCAGCTACCACCCGACTAGCGGGGGAGCATATGAGCAGTTCTTC.